A selection of T cell receptor beta chains follows, all from one sample in a study of blood T cell repertoires in COVID-19. Sequenced by immunoSEQ multiplex PCR; TCRdb stores in-frame clones only, minus some. The sample includes about 160,000 clones, about 87% of them seen just once. The sequenced sample consisted of peripheral blood. Source of these receptors: a woman aged 55-69 years who had recovered from COVID-19. Each CDR3 is given with its conserved first and last residue. The order of the fields is V gene, J gene, clone size, D gene, CDR3 DNA, CDR3 protein. The D gene is left open where the match is weak. Clone size, where shown, is once, few, many, or a class for clones that have expanded.

TRBV5-6	TRBJ2-5	NA	TRBD2	TGTGCCAGCAGCTTGGAGGCGGGGGTTTCCCAAGAGACCCAGTACTTC	CASSLEAGVSQETQYF
TRBV7-9	TRBJ2-5	NA	TRBD1	TGTGCCAGCAGCCACCCTCAGGGACAGGGACGAGAGACCCAGTACTTC	CASSHPQGQGRETQYF
TRBV28	TRBJ1-3	NA	NA	TGTGCCAGCATATCTTCAGCCGGGGGCTCTGGAAACACCATATATTTT	CASISSAGGSGNTIYF
TRBV5-6	TRBJ2-7	NA	NA	TGTGCCAGCAGCCGAACCAGTCGGGACTCCTACGAGCAGTACTTC	CASSRTSRDSYEQYF
TRBV28	TRBJ1-2	NA	NA	TGTGCCAGCAGAGGGGGTGTCTATGGCTACACCTTC	CASRGGVYGYTF
TRBV5-5	TRBJ2-3	NA	NA	TGTGCCAGCAGCCCGGGAGGGACAGCAGTCACAGATACGCAGTATTTT	CASSPGGTAVTDTQYF
TRBV9	TRBJ1-4	NA	NA	TGTGCCAGCAACCCAGGGAATTCGGCTGAAAAACTGTTTTTT	CASNPGNSAEKLFF
TRBV4-3	TRBJ1-4	few	TRBD1	TGCGCCAGCAGCCAAGATCTTCCCGGGACAGGGGAAGAAAAACTGTTTTTT	CASSQDLPGTGEEKLFF
TRBV6-5	TRBJ2-3	once	TRBD2	TGTGCCAGCAGTTTAGCGGGGGCGGGGGATACGCAGTATTTT	CASSLAGAGDTQYF
TRBV19	TRBJ1-2	NA	TRBD1	TGTGCCAGTAGTATGGTCGGCAGGGGGTACGGCTACACCTTC	CASSMVGRGYGYTF
TRBV21-1	TRBJ2-7	NA	NA	TGTGCCAGCAGCAAAGAAGCAGGGCAACACTCCTACGAGCAGTACTTC	CASSKEAGQHSYEQYF
TRBV6-1	TRBJ1-1	NA	NA	TGTGCCAGCAGTGAGCCGACAGGACCCCGGGACACTGAAGCTTTCTTT	CASSEPTGPRDTEAFF
TRBV7-8	TRBJ1-6	NA	TRBD1	TGTGCCAGCAGCCGGGGACAGGGTCCACCCCTCCACTTT	CASSRGQGPPLHF
TRBV6-5	TRBJ2-7	NA	TRBD1	TGTGCCAGCTCCCTGGGACAGTCGTCCTACGAGCAGTACTTC	CASSLGQSSYEQYF
TRBV5-1	TRBJ2-2	few	NA	TGCGCCAGCAGCTTGGCCCCCGGGTTTGAAAAAAGCACCGGGGAGCTGTTTTTT	CASSLAPGFEKSTGELFF
TRBV28	TRBJ1-1	NA	NA	TGTGCCAGCAGTGTACCGGGAAGGAACGATGGGGCTGAAGCTTTCTTT	CASSVPGRNDGAEAFF
TRBV5-1	TRBJ2-5	once	NA	TGCGCCAGCAGCTTGGAAGGTTTGGGAGTAACGGAGACCCAGTACTTC	CASSLEGLGVTETQYF
TRBV5-1	TRBJ1-1	NA	NA	TGCGCCAGCAGCGCAGCGGCGTTGGACACTGAAGCTTTCTTT	CASSAAALDTEAFF
TRBV11-2	TRBJ2-5	NA	TRBD2	TGTGCCAGCAGGACTAGCGGACAAGAGACCCAGTACTTC	CASRTSGQETQYF
TRBV2	TRBJ1-2	many	TRBD1	TGTGCCAGCAGGGGGGACAGGGATGGCTACACCTTC	CASRGDRDGYTF
TRBV4-2	TRBJ2-1	NA	TRBD2	TGTGCCAGCAGCCAAGATCGTGGCGGGGGGGCGAATGAGCAGTTCTTC	CASSQDRGGGANEQFF
TRBV10-3	TRBJ2-7	NA	TRBD1	TGTGCCATCAGAGCGACAGGGATCCACTACGAGCAGTACTTC	CAIRATGIHYEQYF
TRBV14	TRBJ1-2	NA	TRBD1	TGTGCCAGCAGCCAAGGACAGGGGTATGGCTACACCTTC	CASSQGQGYGYTF
TRBV28	TRBJ1-4	once	TRBD1	TGTGCCAGCAAGGACAGGGTGGTCAGAACTAATGAAAAACTGTTTTTT	CASKDRVVRTNEKLFF
TRBV28	TRBJ1-2	NA	TRBD1	TGTGCCAGCAGATACTCCGGGACAGGGGGAGGCTACACCTTC	CASRYSGTGGGYTF
TRBV11-2	TRBJ2-3	once	NA	TGTGCCAGCAGCTCTTACACAGGATACGATACGCAGTATTTT	CASSSYTGYDTQYF
TRBV28	TRBJ1-1	NA	TRBD1	TGTGCCAGCAGGACTGGACAGGGGGCAGGAAACACTGAAGCTTTCTTT	CASRTGQGAGNTEAFF
TRBV6-5	TRBJ2-7	NA	TRBD1	TGTGCCAGCAGACTGAATCGGGACAGGGGCCACGAGCAGTACTTC	CASRLNRDRGHEQYF
TRBV6-5	TRBJ2-3	NA	NA	TGTGCCAGTGCTCAGGGATACACAGATACGCAGTATTTT	CASAQGYTDTQYF
TRBV6-5	TRBJ2-7	NA	NA	TGTGCCAGCAGTTACTCCTCGGCGGGTTTATACGAGCAGTACTTC	CASSYSSAGLYEQYF
TRBV19	TRBJ1-5	NA	TRBD1	TGTGCCAGTAGTACGACAGGGGGTAGCCAGCCCCAGCATTTT	CASSTTGGSQPQHF
TRBV19	TRBJ2-5	NA	NA	TGTGCCAGTAGCCCTCGGGGGGCGGGAGAAGAGACCCAGTACTTC	CASSPRGAGEETQYF
TRBV18	TRBJ2-3	NA	TRBD1	TGTGCCAGCTCACCAGCCGGGACAGGGGGAGATGCAGATACGCAGTATTTT	CASSPAGTGGDADTQYF
TRBV6-5	TRBJ2-1	NA	NA	TGTGCCAGCAGTTACTCCTTTGGGGGCCCGGTCAATGAGCAGTTCTTC	CASSYSFGGPVNEQFF
TRBV23-1	TRBJ2-7	NA	NA	TGCGCCAGCAGTCATGGAGACCCCTACGAGCAGTACTTC	CASSHGDPYEQYF
TRBV7-9	TRBJ1-4	NA	NA	TGTGCCAGCAGCTCAGGCCGTTATGAAAAACTGTTTTTT	CASSSGRYEKLFF
TRBV6-1	TRBJ1-4	NA	NA	TGTGCCAGCAGTGTTTCGGGGGGCGTTGGATCTAATGAAAAACTGTTTTTT	CASSVSGGVGSNEKLFF
TRBV7-9	TRBJ2-7	NA	TRBD1	TGTGCCAGCACAGGGGGTTACGAGCAGTACTTC	CASTGGYEQYF
TRBV3-1/TRBV3-2	TRBJ2-1	NA	TRBD1	TGTGCCAGCAGCCCCGAGAGGGGGCCTCAGGGTGAGCAGTTCTTC	CASSPERGPQGEQFF
TRBV11-3	TRBJ2-1	NA	NA	TGTGCCAGCAGCTTACGCGGGGTATCCTACAATGAGCAGTTCTTC	CASSLRGVSYNEQFF
TRBV7-9	TRBJ1-4	NA	NA	TGTGCCAGCAGCTTGAGGGAGTTCGCTGAAAAACTGTTTTTT	CASSLREFAEKLFF
TRBV7-9	TRBJ2-7	NA	NA	TGTGCCAGCAGCTTACCCCGACGGCAGGGACATTACGAGCAGTACTTC	CASSLPRRQGHYEQYF
TRBV5-1	TRBJ1-2	NA	TRBD1	TGCGCCAGCAGCTTGGTACAGGGGGATGGCTACACCTTC	CASSLVQGDGYTF
TRBV5-1	TRBJ2-5	NA	TRBD1	TGCGCCAGCAGCTTGGCCGGGACAGGGCCATCGGAGACCCAGTACTTC	CASSLAGTGPSETQYF
TRBV27	TRBJ1-2	NA	NA	TGTGCCAGCAGTTTCTCAGGGCTGGCAAAGAGTGCTAACTATGGCTACACCTTC	CASSFSGLAKSANYGYTF
TRBV24-1	TRBJ2-1	NA	TRBD2	TGTGCCACCAGTGAGCCCCTAGCGGGTTACAATGAGCAGTTCTTC	CATSEPLAGYNEQFF
TRBV10-3	TRBJ2-7	NA	TRBD1	TGTGCCATCAATCAACAGGGGGCCACCTACGAGCAGTACTTC	CAINQQGATYEQYF
TRBV6-5	TRBJ2-1	NA	TRBD2	TGTGCCAGCAGATCGGGGGGTGGGTGGAATGAGCAGTTCTTC	CASRSGGGWNEQFF
TRBV3-1/TRBV3-2	TRBJ2-7	NA	TRBD2	TGTGCCAGCAGCCTGACCCTAGCGGGGTCTTCCTACGAGCAGTACTTC	CASSLTLAGSSYEQYF
TRBV24-1	TRBJ2-5	NA	TRBD1	TGTGCCACCAGTGAAAACAGGGGGCGGGAGACCCAGTACTTC	CATSENRGRETQYF
TRBV19	TRBJ2-7	NA	NA	TGTGCCAGTAGTATAGAACTAGCACAGGCCAGGAGTTACGAGCAGTACTTC	CASSIELAQARSYEQYF
TRBV5-4	TRBJ2-5	NA	TRBD2	TGTGCCAGCAGCTTCGGGGGGGGAGAGACCCAGTACTTC	CASSFGGGETQYF
TRBV6-1	TRBJ2-7	NA	NA	TGTGCCAGCAGTGAACCGAATACATACGAGCAGTACTTC	CASSEPNTYEQYF
TRBV9	TRBJ1-1	NA	NA	TGTGCCAGCAGCGTAGCGGGGGGAGGTACTGAAGCTTTCTTT	CASSVAGGGTEAFF